Listed below are T cell receptor beta chains from one sample, sequenced in a study of cytomegalovirus exposure and HLA in healthy donors. Only in-frame clones appear in the TCRdb table, and some are missing; sequencing was by immunoSEQ multiplex PCR. The sample lists 210,000 or so clones, roughly 91% seen once, with about 1% in the top ten. Sequenced material: PBMCs. Receptors originate from a woman aged 18-29 years in good health and CMV-seronegative. CDR3s include the opening cysteine and the closing phenylalanine or tryptophan. The order of the fields is clone size, D gene, J gene, V gene, CDR3 protein, CDR3 DNA. The D gene is left open where the match is weak. Size is omitted from some rows. Given values are once, few, many or a class for expanded clones.

abundance: NA
d_gene: TRBD2
j_gene: TRBJ2-7
v_gene: TRBV9
CDR3aa: CASSPRLAGGSSYEQYF
CDR3nt: TGTGCCAGCAGCCCTCGACTAGCGGGGGGGAGCTCCTACGAGCAGTACTTC

abundance: NA
d_gene: NA
j_gene: TRBJ2-7
v_gene: TRBV9
CDR3aa: CASSVAAGIGEQYF
CDR3nt: TGTGCCAGCAGCGTTGCCGCAGGGATAGGGGAGCAGTACTTC

abundance: NA
d_gene: NA
j_gene: TRBJ1-2
v_gene: TRBV5-1
CDR3aa: CASSFQKEAGYGYTF
CDR3nt: TGCGCCAGCAGCTTCCAGAAGGAGGCTGGCTATGGCTACACCTTC

abundance: NA
d_gene: NA
j_gene: TRBJ1-1
v_gene: TRBV6-6
CDR3aa: CASLGMGLGAFF
CDR3nt: TGTGCCAGCCTCGGGATGGGATTAGGAGCTTTCTTT

abundance: NA
d_gene: NA
j_gene: TRBJ2-1
v_gene: TRBV4-3
CDR3aa: CASSPNSAAVSYNEQFF
CDR3nt: TGCGCCAGCAGCCCAAATTCAGCGGCGGTCAGTTACAATGAGCAGTTCTTC

abundance: NA
d_gene: TRBD1
j_gene: TRBJ2-7
v_gene: TRBV5-4
CDR3aa: CASSSDRERGREQYF
CDR3nt: TGTGCCAGCAGCTCTGACAGGGAGCGAGGTCGCGAGCAGTACTTC

abundance: NA
d_gene: TRBD1
j_gene: TRBJ2-2
v_gene: TRBV4-2
CDR3aa: CASSARQGNTGELFF
CDR3nt: TGTGCCAGCAGCGCCCGACAGGGGAACACCGGGGAGCTGTTTTTT

abundance: NA
d_gene: NA
j_gene: TRBJ2-6
v_gene: TRBV18
CDR3aa: CASSPPSPQGTGANVLTF
CDR3nt: TGTGCCAGCTCACCACCATCGCCACAGGGTACTGGGGCCAACGTCCTGACTTTC

abundance: once
d_gene: NA
j_gene: TRBJ1-1
v_gene: TRBV9
CDR3aa: CASSVGDYTEAFF
CDR3nt: TGTGCCAGCAGCGTAGGCGACTACACTGAAGCTTTCTTT

abundance: NA
d_gene: TRBD2
j_gene: TRBJ2-3
v_gene: TRBV6-6
CDR3aa: CASISGGVWDTQYF
CDR3nt: TGTGCCAGCATCAGCGGGGGAGTTTGGGATACGCAGTATTTT

abundance: NA
d_gene: NA
j_gene: TRBJ1-6
v_gene: TRBV7-8
CDR3aa: CASSLPHGSANSPLHF
CDR3nt: TGTGCCAGCAGCTTACCCCACGGGTCGGCAAATTCACCCCTCCACTTT

abundance: NA
d_gene: NA
j_gene: TRBJ1-1
v_gene: TRBV5-1
CDR3aa: CASSLREYTEAFF
CDR3nt: TGCGCCAGCAGCTTACGAGAATACACTGAAGCTTTCTTT

abundance: few
d_gene: TRBD2
j_gene: TRBJ2-3
v_gene: TRBV6-1
CDR3aa: CASSVSGANTDTQYF
CDR3nt: TGTGCCAGCAGTGTGAGCGGGGCTAACACAGATACGCAGTATTTT

abundance: NA
d_gene: NA
j_gene: TRBJ1-2
v_gene: TRBV7-2
CDR3aa: CASSFGQSHGYTF
CDR3nt: TGTGCCAGCAGCTTTGGGCAGTCGCATGGCTACACCTTC

abundance: NA
d_gene: NA
j_gene: TRBJ2-7
v_gene: TRBV7-9
CDR3aa: CASSPDYEQYF
CDR3nt: TGTGCCAGCAGCCCAGACTACGAGCAGTACTTC

abundance: once
d_gene: TRBD1
j_gene: TRBJ1-2
v_gene: TRBV18
CDR3aa: CASSPGDRSHGYTF
CDR3nt: TGTGCCAGCTCACCCGGGGACAGGTCCCATGGCTACACCTTC

abundance: NA
d_gene: TRBD1
j_gene: TRBJ1-1
v_gene: TRBV7-6
CDR3aa: CASSLSRGQGPDEAFF
CDR3nt: TGTGCCAGCAGCTTATCTCGAGGACAGGGTCCAGATGAAGCTTTCTTT

abundance: NA
d_gene: TRBD1
j_gene: TRBJ1-4
v_gene: TRBV13
CDR3aa: CASSRQGNEKLFF
CDR3nt: TGTGCCAGCAGTAGACAGGGGAATGAAAAACTGTTTTTT

abundance: NA
d_gene: TRBD1
j_gene: TRBJ2-2
v_gene: TRBV2
CDR3aa: CASSVFRGTGDYTGELFF
CDR3nt: TGTGCCAGCAGTGTTTTTCGTGGGACAGGGGATTACACCGGGGAGCTGTTTTTT

abundance: NA
d_gene: NA
j_gene: TRBJ1-1
v_gene: TRBV6-5
CDR3aa: CASSYPGGGITEAFF
CDR3nt: TGTGCCAGCAGTTATCCTGGGGGGGGGATCACTGAAGCTTTCTTT

abundance: NA
d_gene: TRBD2
j_gene: TRBJ2-3
v_gene: TRBV7-9
CDR3aa: CASSDPIAGGATDTQYF
CDR3nt: TGTGCCAGCAGCGACCCTATAGCGGGAGGGGCCACAGATACGCAGTATTTT

abundance: NA
d_gene: NA
j_gene: TRBJ1-1
v_gene: TRBV7-9
CDR3aa: CASSLVRNTEAFF
CDR3nt: TGTGCCAGCAGCTTAGTTAGGAACACTGAAGCTTTCTTT

abundance: NA
d_gene: TRBD1
j_gene: TRBJ1-3
v_gene: TRBV7-2
CDR3aa: CASSLAWTGSSGNTIYF
CDR3nt: TGTGCCAGCAGCTTAGCGTGGACAGGGAGCTCTGGAAACACCATATATTTT

abundance: NA
d_gene: NA
j_gene: TRBJ1-5
v_gene: TRBV5-5
CDR3aa: CASSKPDQPQHF
CDR3nt: TGTGCCAGCAGCAAACCGGATCAGCCCCAGCATTTT

abundance: NA
d_gene: TRBD1
j_gene: TRBJ1-1
v_gene: TRBV27
CDR3aa: CASSLRGRVTEAFF
CDR3nt: TGTGCCAGCAGTTTAAGGGGGCGGGTCACTGAAGCTTTCTTT

abundance: NA
d_gene: TRBD1
j_gene: TRBJ1-2
v_gene: TRBV6-6
CDR3aa: CASSYPNPGQGDGYTF
CDR3nt: TGTGCCAGCAGTTATCCCAATCCGGGACAGGGGGATGGCTACACCTTC

abundance: NA
d_gene: NA
j_gene: TRBJ2-5
v_gene: TRBV4-1
CDR3aa: CASSQPREAPGETQYF
CDR3nt: TGCGCCAGCAGCCAACCCCGTGAGGCACCGGGAGAGACCCAGTACTTC

abundance: NA
d_gene: TRBD1
j_gene: TRBJ2-3
v_gene: TRBV7-3
CDR3aa: CASSLGTGGRADTQYF
CDR3nt: TGTGCCAGCAGCCTAGGGACAGGGGGTAGAGCAGATACGCAGTATTTT

abundance: once
d_gene: NA
j_gene: TRBJ2-3
v_gene: TRBV7-9
CDR3aa: CASSLGGGDTDTQYF
CDR3nt: TGTGCCAGCAGCTTAGGAGGCGGAGACACAGATACGCAGTATTTT

abundance: NA
d_gene: TRBD2
j_gene: TRBJ2-3
v_gene: TRBV27
CDR3aa: CASSSRLAEGTDTQYF
CDR3nt: TGTGCCAGCAGTTCCCGACTAGCGGAAGGCACAGATACGCAGTATTTT

abundance: NA
d_gene: NA
j_gene: TRBJ1-1
v_gene: TRBV27
CDR3aa: CASSLPGGDTEAFF
CDR3nt: TGTGCCAGCAGTTTACCAGGAGGGGACACTGAAGCTTTCTTT

abundance: NA
d_gene: TRBD1
j_gene: TRBJ1-5
v_gene: TRBV18
CDR3aa: CASKGQGGPSSNQPQHF
CDR3nt: TGTGCCAGCAAAGGACAGGGGGGGCCCAGTAGTAATCAGCCCCAGCATTTT

abundance: NA
d_gene: TRBD1
j_gene: TRBJ1-2
v_gene: TRBV6-5
CDR3aa: CASTQGDYYGYTF
CDR3nt: TGTGCCAGCACCCAGGGGGACTACTATGGCTACACCTTC

abundance: few
d_gene: NA
j_gene: TRBJ2-1
v_gene: TRBV29-1
CDR3aa: CSVVGAEASYNEQFF
CDR3nt: TGCAGCGTTGTGGGGGCGGAAGCGTCCTACAATGAGCAGTTCTTC

abundance: NA
d_gene: TRBD1
j_gene: TRBJ2-2
v_gene: TRBV13
CDR3aa: CASSHGGTGPTGELFF
CDR3nt: TGTGCCAGTAGTCACGGCGGGACAGGCCCCACCGGGGAGCTGTTTTTT

abundance: NA
d_gene: NA
j_gene: TRBJ2-7
v_gene: TRBV2
CDR3aa: CASSEKGLGYEQYF
CDR3nt: TGTGCCAGCAGTGAAAAGGGGCTGGGCTACGAGCAGTACTTC

abundance: NA
d_gene: TRBD1
j_gene: TRBJ2-5
v_gene: TRBV7-9
CDR3aa: CASSEAQGGQETQYF
CDR3nt: TGTGCCAGCAGCGAGGCACAGGGGGGCCAAGAGACCCAGTACTTC

abundance: NA
d_gene: TRBD1
j_gene: TRBJ2-1
v_gene: TRBV27
CDR3aa: CASSTTTGTDNEQFF
CDR3nt: TGTGCCAGCAGTACTACGACCGGGACAGACAATGAGCAGTTCTTC

abundance: NA
d_gene: TRBD1
j_gene: TRBJ1-1
v_gene: TRBV7-8
CDR3aa: CASSRTGTGKVNTEAFF
CDR3nt: TGTGCCAGCAGCCGGACCGGGACAGGGAAGGTAAACACTGAAGCTTTCTTT

abundance: NA
d_gene: NA
j_gene: TRBJ2-1
v_gene: TRBV6-1
CDR3aa: CANLLASEYNEQFF
CDR3nt: TGTGCCAACCTACTAGCATCTGAATACAATGAGCAGTTCTTC

abundance: NA
d_gene: TRBD1
j_gene: TRBJ1-5
v_gene: TRBV19
CDR3aa: CASSRKDRGSNQPQHF
CDR3nt: TGTGCCAGTAGTAGAAAGGACAGGGGTAGCAATCAGCCCCAGCATTTT

abundance: NA
d_gene: NA
j_gene: TRBJ2-3
v_gene: TRBV4-3
CDR3aa: CASSQDWYTDTQYF
CDR3nt: TGCGCCAGCAGCCAAGATTGGTATACTGATACGCAGTATTTT

abundance: few
d_gene: TRBD2
j_gene: TRBJ2-1
v_gene: TRBV4-3
CDR3aa: CASSQGLAGYNEQFF
CDR3nt: TGCGCCAGCAGCCAAGGTCTAGCGGGGTACAATGAGCAGTTCTTC

abundance: NA
d_gene: NA
j_gene: TRBJ1-6
v_gene: TRBV12-2
CDR3aa: CASQVPGQGSNSPLHF
CDR3nt: TGTGCAAGTCAGGTCCCGGGACAGGGAAGTAATTCACCCCTCCACTTT

abundance: once
d_gene: NA
j_gene: TRBJ1-1
v_gene: TRBV5-1
CDR3aa: CASSLGYSFVTEAFF
CDR3nt: TGCGCCAGCAGCTTGGGTTATTCTTTCGTCACTGAAGCTTTCTTT

abundance: NA
d_gene: TRBD2
j_gene: TRBJ2-7
v_gene: TRBV4-3
CDR3aa: CASSQTGLVDEQYF
CDR3nt: TGCGCCAGCAGCCAAACGGGACTAGTTGACGAGCAGTACTTC

abundance: few
d_gene: NA
j_gene: TRBJ1-6
v_gene: TRBV4-3
CDR3aa: CASSQGQGYNSPLHF
CDR3nt: TGCGCCAGCAGCCAAGGGCAGGGCTATAATTCACCCCTCCACTTT

abundance: NA
d_gene: TRBD1
j_gene: TRBJ1-5
v_gene: TRBV27
CDR3aa: CASSRTGGGQPQHF
CDR3nt: TGTGCCAGCAGTCGAACAGGGGGCGGCCAGCCCCAGCATTTT

abundance: NA
d_gene: TRBD1
j_gene: TRBJ2-7
v_gene: TRBV18
CDR3aa: CASSQGQSDEQYF
CDR3nt: TGTGCCAGTTCTCAGGGACAGTCTGACGAGCAGTACTTC

abundance: NA
d_gene: TRBD2
j_gene: TRBJ2-3
v_gene: TRBV7-2
CDR3aa: CASSLLAGLRGPDTQYF
CDR3nt: TGTGCCAGCAGCTTACTAGCGGGGCTTAGAGGTCCAGATACGCAGTATTTT

abundance: NA
d_gene: NA
j_gene: TRBJ2-7
v_gene: TRBV11-2
CDR3aa: CASRRWGGSGDEQYF
CDR3nt: TGTGCCAGCAGGCGTTGGGGAGGATCAGGCGACGAGCAGTACTTC

abundance: NA
d_gene: NA
j_gene: TRBJ2-3
v_gene: TRBV7-3
CDR3aa: CASTRAGGADTQYF
CDR3nt: TGTGCCAGCACCCGAGCCGGAGGGGCCGATACGCAGTATTTT

abundance: few
d_gene: TRBD2
j_gene: TRBJ2-1
v_gene: TRBV9
CDR3aa: CASSTSGYNEQFF
CDR3nt: TGTGCCAGCTCGACTAGCGGTTACAATGAGCAGTTCTTC

abundance: NA
d_gene: NA
j_gene: TRBJ1-1
v_gene: TRBV11-2
CDR3aa: CASSPIAGAFF
CDR3nt: TGTGCCAGCAGCCCTATCGCAGGAGCTTTCTTT